The 23 T cell receptor beta chains below were found in one sample sequenced in a study of blood T cell repertoires in COVID-19. The data were produced by immunoSEQ multiplex PCR, yet TCRdb's version contains in-frame clones alone and is incomplete. The sample comprises fewer than 120,000 clones, nearly 90% of which are singletons, and around 4.4% rests with the top ten. Input material: peripheral blood. The receptors come from a human donor in a cohort sampled during active COVID-19.

The chain combines TRBV3-1 (or the pseudogene TRBV3-2) with TRBJ2-7, with 7 nucleotides matching TRBD2. The CDR3 covers 23 residues. Germline CDR1 LGHDT, CDR2 YNNKEL (reference sequence). V shed 0 bases and J 4 bases; nucleotides not matched to a gene: 30. The CDR3 reads CASSQEGGSVYPAQWGGMYEQYF. The CDR3 DNA reads as TGTGCCAGCAGCCAAGAAGGTGGCAGTGTCTACCCGGCCCAATGGGGGGGGATGTACGAGCAGTACTTC.

This clone has more than one count but fewer than ten. The chain recombines TRBV6-5 with TRBJ1-3; D is unclear. Trimming left V 7 bases short and J 3 bases short, with 13 bases between. Germline V CDR1 and CDR2: MNHEY, SVGAGI. The CDR3 is 14 residues long. The CDR3 protein is CASNVRSSGNTIYF. Written as DNA, the CDR3 is TGTGCCAGCAACGTTAGGAGTAGTGGAAACACCATATATTTT.

This rearrangement joins TRBV6-2 or TRBV6-3 to TRBJ2-1; tentatively, D is TRBD2 (5 bases). V was clipped by 2 bases and J by 3 bases, with 5 bases between them. CDR3 length equals 13 residues. The V gene's germline CDR1 is MNHEY and CDR2 SVGEGT. The CDR3, as DNA: TGTGCCAGCAGTTACGAGGGCTACAATGAGCAGTTCTTC. This codes for CASSYEGYNEQFF.

The rearrangement uses TRBV11-2 and TRBJ2-4; the D is unclear. The V end lost 6 bases, the J end lost 0 bases, and 12 bases lay between the germline ends. Germline CDR1 is SGHAT and CDR2 is FQNNGV. This CDR3 region has 15 residues. The CDR3 bases are TGTGCCAGCAGACAAGATCCCCGAGCCAAAAACATTCAGTACTTC. Encoded protein: CASRQDPRAKNIQYF.

V is TRBV25-1 and J is TRBJ2-7; possibly TRBD1 for D (7 bases). Germline CDR1 and CDR2: MGHDK and SYGVNS. V was shortened by 2 bases and J by 2 bases, with 13 bases between the two germline ends. CDR3 length: 15 amino acids. The CDR3 coding sequence is TGTGCCAGCAGTGAACGGCAGGGGGAGGCCTACGAGCAGTACTTC. This codes for CASSERQGEAYEQYF.

The V call is TRBV7-8, the J call TRBJ2-7, with D possibly TRBD2 on 5 matching bases. This CDR3 contains 14 residues. Trimming removed 8 bases at V and 1 base at J, with 15 bases between. Germline V gene lookup returns CDR1 SGHVS and CDR2 FQNEAQ. CDR3 in DNA: TGTGCCAGCGGGAGCGCAACTTTATCCTACGAGCAGTACTTC. It encodes CASGSATLSYEQYF.

The gene calls are TRBV6-5 and TRBJ1-2; 7 bases match TRBD1. J gave up 4 bases and V 6 bases, and 11 bases lay outside the gene matches. This CDR3 region has 15 residues. Per germline, CDR1 MNHEY and CDR2 SVGAGI. The CDR3 region has the DNA TGTGCCAGCAGCACACCGGGACAGCTCGCCTATGGCTACACCTTC. It encodes CASSTPGQLAYGYTF.

V gene TRBV4-1 combines with J gene TRBJ1-3; D perhaps matches TRBD1 (5 bases). Germline CDR1 is MGHRA and CDR2 is YSYEKL. This CDR3 spans 18 amino acids. The ends were cut back, 1 base at V and 1 base at J, with 17 bases in the middle. The CDR3 DNA sequence: TGCGCCAGCAGCCAAGTCGGTCGGGGGGTAAGGTCTGGAAACACCATATATTTT. Translating it yields CASSQVGRGVRSGNTIYF.

This chain joins TRBV29-1 and TRBJ2-3; D possibly corresponds to TRBD2 (5 bases). Germline V gene lookup returns CDR1 SQVTM and CDR2 ANQGSEA. V was shortened by 3 bases and J by 4 bases, with 11 bases between the two germline ends. This CDR3 is 13 amino acids long. CDR3 sequence (DNA): TGCAGCGTTGACTTGGGAGTCGCAGATACGCAGTATTTT. It yields the protein CSVDLGVADTQYF.

The J gene is TRBJ2-3, the V gene TRBV5-4; no clear D. From germline, CDR1 is SGHNT and CDR2 YYREEE (reference sequence). The V and J ends lost 2 bases and 1 base respectively, with 2 bases between them. The CDR3 runs 12 residues. The CDR3 DNA reads as TGTGCCAGCAGCTTCGGCACAGATACGCAGTATTTT. Its protein is CASSFGTDTQYF.

This clone was found once. V and J are TRBV9 and TRBJ2-2; D is undetermined. Trimming cost V 0 bases and J 2 bases, with 8 bases left between them. This CDR3 comprises 15 residues. CDR1 SGDLS and CDR2 YYNGEE come from the germline V gene. The CDR3 DNA sequence: TGTGCCAGCAGCGTAGGAGGCAGAAACACCGGGGAGCTGTTTTTT. Its translation: CASSVGGRNTGELFF. Filled out from reference TRBV9 and TRBJ2-2, the complete variable domain reads DSGVTQTPKHLITATGQRVTLRCSPRSGDLSVYWYQQSLDQGLQFLIQYYNGEERAKGNILERFSAQQFPDLHSELNLSSLELGDSALYFCASSVGGRNTGELFFGEGSRLTVL.

The chain has TRBV6-1 and TRBJ2-7, with no clear D. The CDR3 length is 14 residues. Germline assignment: CDR1 MNHNS and CDR2 SASEGT. The V end was cut by 1 base, the J end by 2 bases, with 9 bases between. This chain's CDR3 is CASSEVGTTYEQYF. In DNA, the CDR3 is TGTGCCAGCAGTGAAGTTGGCACCACCTACGAGCAGTACTTC.

The chain carries TRBV4-3 and TRBJ2-1, with a tentative D call TRBD2 (5 bases). V lost 4 bases and J 6 bases, leaving 22 bases between the germline ends. Germline V gene data show CDR1 as LGHNA and CDR2 as YSLEER. The CDR3 length is 17 residues. CDR3 sequence: CASSLGSTSPEGNEQFF. The CDR3 coding sequence is TGCGCCAGCAGCCTTGGCTCGACGAGTCCAGAGGGCAATGAGCAGTTCTTC.

This chain joins TRBV6-5 and TRBJ1-1; no definite D call. CDR1 MNHEY and CDR2 SVGAGI come from the germline V gene. Deletions cut 0 bases from V and 1 base from J, with 9 bases between. The CDR3 is 15 residues long. The CDR3: CASSYSFPQNTEAFF. In DNA, the CDR3 is TGTGCCAGCAGTTACTCGTTTCCCCAGAACACTGAAGCTTTCTTT.

This clone was counted a single time. The chain combines TRBV2 with TRBJ2-2; the D is unclear. From germline, CDR1 is SNHLY and CDR2 FYNNEI. This CDR3 is 14 amino acids long. Trimming left V 4 bases short and J 0 bases short, with 6 bases between. The CDR3 nucleotides are TGTGCCAGCAGTGTGGGCGCGAACACCGGGGAGCTGTTTTTT. The encoded protein is CASSVGANTGELFF. Supplemented by reference TRBV2 and TRBJ2-2, the full variable domain reads EPEVTQTPSHQVTQMGQEVILRCVPISNHLYFYWYRQILGQKVEFLVSFYNNEISEKSEIFDDQFSVERPDGSNFTLKIRSTKLEDSAMYFCASSVGANTGELFFGEGSRLTVL.

The CDR3 DNA reads TGTGCCAGCAGCTTAGTCAGTTCCTACGAGCAGTACTTC. Translated, it gives CASSLVSSYEQYF. The chain uses TRBV7-2 and TRBJ2-7; D not resolved. With 1 base removed from V and 1 base from J, the gap between germline ends came to 5 bases. Germline V gene data show CDR1 as SGHTA and CDR2 as FQGNSA. The CDR3 is 13 amino acids.

The rearrangement uses TRBV30 and TRBJ1-6; D is possibly TRBD1 (6 bases). Germline V gene lookup returns CDR1 GTSNPN and CDR2 SVGIG (reference sequence). Between the trimmed V and J ends, which lost 6 bases and 5 bases, there was a span of 11 bases. The CDR3 has 13 residues. CDR3 protein: CACDRSNNSPLHF. CDR3 in DNA: TGTGCCTGCGACAGGAGCAATAATTCACCCCTCCACTTT. The full variable domain, rest sourced from reference TRBV30 and TRBJ1-6, is SQTIHQWPATLVQPVGSPLSLECTVEGTSNPNLYWYRQAAGRGLQLLFYSVGIGQISSEVPQNLSASRPQDRQFILSSKKLLLSDSGFYLCACDRSNNSPLHFGNGTRLTVT.

The chain joins TRBV14 to TRBJ2-7; perhaps TRBD1 as D (5 bases). Germline-derived CDR1 and CDR2 are SGHDN and FVKESK. Trimming pared 0 bases from V and 3 bases from J, leaving 12 bases between. The CDR3 runs to 15 residues. In nucleotides, the CDR3 is TGTGCCAGCAGCCAAGATTGGGCAGGGTTCTACGAGCAGTACTTC. This encodes CASSQDWAGFYEQYF.

The rearrangement joins TRBV19 to TRBJ2-7, with D maybe TRBD1 (6 bases). V lost 5 bases, J lost 4 bases, and 18 bases lay in between. The CDR3 spans 15 residues. The V gene's germline CDR1 is LNHDA and CDR2 SQIVND (reference sequence). The CDR3 protein is CASSDQTGKVYEQYF. As DNA, the CDR3 is TGTGCCAGTAGTGACCAAACAGGGAAGGTGTACGAGCAGTACTTC. The complete variable domain, with remaining parts taken from reference TRBV19 and TRBJ2-7, reads DGGITQSPKYLFRKEGQNVTLSCEQNLNHDAMYWYRQDPGQGLRLIYYSQIVNDFQKGDIAEGYSVSREKKESFPLTVTSAQKNPTAFYLCASSDQTGKVYEQYFGPGTRLTVT.

This chain links TRBV3-1 (or the pseudogene TRBV3-2) with TRBJ2-1; no clear D. The germline V gene encodes CDR1 LGHDT and CDR2 YNNKEL (reference sequence). Trimming took 6 bases from V and 7 from J, leaving 7 bases between them. The CDR3 totals 11 residues. This CDR3 is CASRAANEQFF. The CDR3 nucleotides read TGTGCCAGCAGGGCAGCGAATGAGCAGTTCTTC.

The gene calls are TRBV24-1 and TRBJ2-1; 7 positions match TRBD1. CDR3 length equals 17 residues. Germline values: CDR1 KGHDR, CDR2 SFDVKD. Trimming at V came to 2 bases and at J to 0 bases, leaving 6 bases not matched to a gene. CDR3 protein: CATSDSSRGSSYNEQFF. In DNA form, the CDR3 reads TGTGCCACCAGTGATTCGTCCAGGGGGAGCTCCTACAATGAGCAGTTCTTC.

This chain connects TRBV18 to TRBJ2-5; TRBD2 agrees at 7 bases. Per germline, CDR1 KGHSH and CDR2 LQKENI. This CDR3 region has 14 residues. The V gene end was trimmed by 5 bases and the J gene end by 0 bases; junction bases not matched to a gene: 3. The CDR3 here is CASSFGLDQETQYF. Here the CDR3 DNA reads TGTGCCAGCTCATTCGGACTAGACCAAGAGACCCAGTACTTC.

The chain links TRBV11-2 to TRBJ1-6; D might be TRBD1 (5 bases). The V gene lost 1 base and the J gene lost 9 bases, with 13 bases spanning the gap. From germline, CDR1 is SGHAT and CDR2 FQNNGV. The CDR3 contains 15 residues. CDR3: CASSLAGILGSPLHF. CDR3 sequence (DNA): TGTGCCAGCAGCTTAGCAGGGATATTAGGTTCACCCCTCCACTTT. The variable domain in full, completed from reference TRBV11-2 and TRBJ1-6, reads EAGVAQSPRYKIIEKRQSVAFWCNPISGHATLYWYQQILGQGPKLLIQFQNNGVVDDSQLPKDRFSAERLKGVDSTLKIQPAKLEDSAVYLCASSLAGILGSPLHFGNGTRLTVT.